This T cell receptor (beta chain) was identified in a study of technical replicates of blood from several donors. Trimming removed 3 bases at V and 7 bases at J, with 12 bases between. Germline values: CDR1 GTSNPN, CDR2 SVGIG (reference sequence). The CDR3 contains 12 residues. The assay was immunoSEQ multiplex PCR, and TCRdb's table has in-frame clones only and misses some. This table holds under 85,000 clones, more than 85% found once. The rearrangement links TRBV30 to TRBJ1-1, with no clear D. The material sequenced was T cells isolated from PBMCs. This TCR was recovered from a human donor in good health. The CDR3: CAWSLEGGEAFF. In nucleotides, the CDR3 is TGTGCCTGGAGCCTAGAAGGAGGTGAAGCTTTCTTT.